A selection of T cell receptor beta chains follows, all from one sample in a study of cytomegalovirus exposure and HLA in healthy donors. Here immunoSEQ multiplex PCR was the method, and the copy in TCRdb shows in-frame clones only, minus some. The data hold about 140,000 clones, with approximately 78% observed a single time. Sample: PBMCs. The receptors were sampled from a woman under 30 in good health and CMV-seropositive. The CDR3 runs from the conserved cysteine through the conserved F or W. D genes are given only for firm matches. Only some rows state a clone size, as once, few, many or a class for expanded clones.

J	size	V	D	DNA	CDR3
TRBJ2-7	.	TRBV7-8	.	TGTGCCAGCAGCTTAGAGACGGGTACCTACGAGCAGTACTTC	CASSLETGTYEQYF
TRBJ2-3	.	TRBV14	TRBD2	TGTGCCAGCAGCCAAAGGAGCGGGGCTGGAGATACGCAGTATTTT	CASSQRSGAGDTQYF
TRBJ1-5	.	TRBV10-3	TRBD1	TGTGCCATCCGGGACAGGGGGAATCAGCCCCAGCATTTT	CAIRDRGNQPQHF
TRBJ1-6	.	TRBV5-1	TRBD1	TGCGCCAGCAGCCCCGACAGGGGAGATTCACCCCTCCACTTT	CASSPDRGDSPLHF
TRBJ1-4	.	TRBV18	.	TGTGCCAGCTCAAGGATACAGGAAAAACTGTTTTTT	CASSRIQEKLFF
TRBJ1-5	.	TRBV6-1	.	TGTGCCAGCAGTGCGACCCTGCGACGGGACACCTATAGCAATCAGCCCCAGCATTTT	CASSATLRRDTYSNQPQHF
TRBJ1-4	.	TRBV4-1	.	TGCGCCAGCAGCCAAGAGCGGACTTTGTCTAATGAAAAACTGTTTTTT	CASSQERTLSNEKLFF
TRBJ2-7	.	TRBV10-2	TRBD2	TGCGCCAGCAGTTCCGGACTAGCGGTCTCCTACGAGCAGTACTTC	CASSSGLAVSYEQYF
TRBJ2-2	.	TRBV6-1	TRBD1	TGTGCCAGCAAAGACAGGGGCGACACCGGGGAGCTGTTTTTT	CASKDRGDTGELFF
TRBJ2-7	.	TRBV28	.	TGTGCCACTATGCCAGGACAGCCCCGCTACGAGCAGTACTTC	CATMPGQPRYEQYF
TRBJ1-5	.	TRBV7-9	TRBD1	TGTGCCAGCAGCTGGGACAGTAGCAATCAGCCCCAGCATTTT	CASSWDSSNQPQHF
TRBJ1-6	.	TRBV19	.	TGTGCCAGTAGTATGACGTTGCCGCGAGGGGGCTCCTATAATTCACCCCTCCACTTT	CASSMTLPRGGSYNSPLHF
TRBJ2-7	once	TRBV7-9	.	TGTGCCAGCAGCGAGGGCGCCTACGAGCAGTACTTC	CASSEGAYEQYF
TRBJ2-7	.	TRBV5-1	TRBD1	TGCGCCAGCAGCCGCGGACAGGGGGACCACGAGCAGTACTTC	CASSRGQGDHEQYF
TRBJ2-7	.	TRBV6-5	.	TGTGCCAGCAGTTACTTACAGTCCTCCTACGAGCAGTACTTC	CASSYLQSSYEQYF
TRBJ2-5	.	TRBV7-7	TRBD2	TGTGCCAGCAGCGTGGACGGGGGGACCAAGACCCAGTACTTC	CASSVDGGTKTQYF
TRBJ2-3	.	TRBV4-1	.	TGCGCCAGCAGCCAAGCCCACACAGATACGCAGTATTTT	CASSQAHTDTQYF
TRBJ1-2	.	TRBV6-1	TRBD1	TGTGCCAGCAGTGGCCGGGACAGACCCTATGGCTACACCTTC	CASSGRDRPYGYTF
TRBJ2-7	.	TRBV7-8	TRBD1	TGTGCCAGCAGCTTCGACCGACAGGGGGGAGGGTACGAGCAGTACTTC	CASSFDRQGGGYEQYF
TRBJ2-1	.	TRBV18	TRBD2	TGTGCCAGCTCACCACTGAGCGGGGGGGCGCGGAATGAGCAGTTCTTC	CASSPLSGGARNEQFF
TRBJ1-4	.	TRBV6-1	.	TGTGCCAGCAGTGCCTACCGGGGGTCGGCAGGTCGGGGGAATGAAAAACTGTTTTTT	CASSAYRGSAGRGNEKLFF
TRBJ2-1	.	TRBV11-2	.	TGTGCCAGCAGCTCACCTCCCGACAGGTACAATGAGCAGTTCTTC	CASSSPPDRYNEQFF
TRBJ2-5	once	TRBV4-1	TRBD2	TGCGCCAGCAGCCAACCGACTAGCCGAGAGACCCAGTACTTC	CASSQPTSRETQYF
TRBJ2-6	.	TRBV4-2	TRBD1	TGTGCCAGCAGCCAAGATTTAGGCAGGGGGCCTGGGGCCAACGTCCTGACTTTC	CASSQDLGRGPGANVLTF
TRBJ1-2	.	TRBV12-5	.	TGTGCTAGTGGTCGAGATTCCAGGGGATCGAATGGCTACACCTTC	CASGRDSRGSNGYTF
TRBJ1-1	once	TRBV5-1	.	TGCGCCAGCAGCTTGGAGCCCCCCCCCATGAACACTGAAGCTTTCTTT	CASSLEPPPMNTEAFF
TRBJ2-5	.	TRBV6-1	TRBD2	TGTGCCAGCAGTGAATTGCTAGCGGGGGGAGGAGAGACCCAGTACTTC	CASSELLAGGGETQYF
TRBJ1-1	.	TRBV6-1	TRBD1	TGTGCCAGCAGTGAACACCGGGACAGTCCTACTGAAGCTTTCTTT	CASSEHRDSPTEAFF
TRBJ1-2	few	TRBV19	TRBD1	TGTGCCAGTAAGGCGGACAGGTCTTTCAACTATGGCTACACCTTC	CASKADRSFNYGYTF
TRBJ2-1	.	TRBV7-9	TRBD2	TGTGCCAGCACTCCGGCGGGGGGGCCCTACAATGAGCAGTTCTTC	CASTPAGGPYNEQFF
TRBJ1-1	few	TRBV5-4	TRBD1	TGTGCCAGCAGCCCGCCCCAGGGGGCGAACACTGAAGCTTTCTTT	CASSPPQGANTEAFF
TRBJ1-5	.	TRBV7-2	.	TGTGCCAGCAGCTCTTACAATCAGCCCCAGCATTTT	CASSSYNQPQHF
TRBJ1-6	.	TRBV2	TRBD1	TGTGCCAGCAGTGACGGGCACAGGGGTTTGAATAATTCACCCCTCCACTTT	CASSDGHRGLNNSPLHF
TRBJ2-7	.	TRBV7-2	.	TGTGCCAGCAGCTCTTTGGACTTTTCCTACGAGCAGTACTTC	CASSSLDFSYEQYF
TRBJ2-1	.	TRBV4-2	TRBD2	TGTGCCAGCAGCCCCGGGGGGTTAAATGAGCAGTTCTTC	CASSPGGLNEQFF
TRBJ1-4	.	TRBV5-1	.	TGCGCCAGCAGCTTGGCCGACCCGGGTGAAAAACTGTTTTTT	CASSLADPGEKLFF
TRBJ1-2	few	TRBV6-5	TRBD1	TGTGCCAGCAGTTACCTTGACAGGGGTAACTATGGCTACACCTTC	CASSYLDRGNYGYTF
TRBJ2-6	.	TRBV5-1	.	TGCGCCAACAGCCCCGCCCAGTCGGGGGCCAACGTCCTGACTTTC	CANSPAQSGANVLTF
TRBJ2-5	.	TRBV7-9	.	TGTGCCAGCGGGTTGGGGCGGGGTGCGGCGGGGTACCAAGAGACCCAGTACTTC	CASGLGRGAAGYQETQYF
TRBJ2-7	.	TRBV2	.	TGTGCCAGCAGTGAAGGACAGCGTAAGGCCTACGAGCAGTACTTC	CASSEGQRKAYEQYF
TRBJ1-6	.	TRBV12-5	TRBD1	TGTGCTAGCAGGACAGGGAATAATTCACCCCTCCACTTT	CASRTGNNSPLHF
TRBJ1-6	.	TRBV5-4	.	TGTGCCAGCAGCTTGGCGGGTGGTTCACCCCTCCACTTT	CASSLAGGSPLHF
TRBJ2-6	.	TRBV4-1	.	TGCGCCAGCAGCCAAGCTCTAACCGTTGGACTGGGATCTGGGGCCAACGTCCTGACTTTC	CASSQALTVGLGSGANVLTF
TRBJ1-5	few	TRBV10-2	.	TGCGCCAGCAGTGACAGGGAAAATCAGCCCCAGCATTTT	CASSDRENQPQHF
TRBJ1-2	.	TRBV6-1	TRBD1	TGTGCCAGCAGTGACAGGTCCCTGGGACAGACCTATGTGGATGATGGCTACACCTTC	CASSDRSLGQTYVDDGYTF
TRBJ2-7	.	TRBV4-3	TRBD2	TGCGCCAGCAGCCAAGACCTTCCGGGAGGGGGGGCCATCGAGCAGTACTTC	CASSQDLPGGGAIEQYF
TRBJ2-1	.	TRBV11-2	.	TGTGCCAGCAGCTTAGAATCTAGCCGGGTCAATGAGCAGTTCTTC	CASSLESSRVNEQFF
TRBJ1-6	.	TRBV6-1	TRBD1	TGTGCCAGCATTGAAACCTGGACAGGGGGACCCCTGATGGCCCTCCACTTT	CASIETWTGGPLMALHF
TRBJ2-3	.	TRBV5-1	TRBD1	TGCGCCAGCAGCTTTGACACCGGGACAGGGGCCACAGATACGCAGTATTTT	CASSFDTGTGATDTQYF
TRBJ2-5	.	TRBV5-4	TRBD2	TGTGCCAGCAGCTTGGCGGGGGGGGGCCACGAGACCCAGTACTTC	CASSLAGGGHETQYF
TRBJ2-7	.	TRBV7-2	.	TGTGCCAGCAGCTTCGGACGGGGGGCGTACCCGAGACGGGACGAGCAGTACTTC	CASSFGRGAYPRRDEQYF
TRBJ2-5	.	TRBV12-2	.	TGTGCAAGTCGCTTTAAGCAGCGGGCCATCCAAGAGACCCAGTACTTC	CASRFKQRAIQETQYF
TRBJ1-1	.	TRBV6-4	TRBD1	TGTGCCAGCAGAGAGACAGGGATCGCTGAAGCTTTCTTT	CASRETGIAEAFF
TRBJ2-4	once	TRBV4-3	.	TGCGCCAGCAGCCAAGCTTGGACAGCTCCGGGAAACATTCAGTACTTC	CASSQAWTAPGNIQYF
TRBJ2-5	.	TRBV4-1	TRBD2	TGCGCCAGCAGCCAAATTAGCGGGGGGGCCGGCTTTGTGACCCAGTACTTC	CASSQISGGAGFVTQYF
TRBJ1-1	.	TRBV19	.	TGTGCCAGTAGTATCTACCTACAGGGATCAAGGAACACTGAAGCTTTCTTT	CASSIYLQGSRNTEAFF
TRBJ2-2	.	TRBV18	TRBD1	TGTGCCAGCTCACAGTTACCCCCAGGACAGGGGGCTTCGACCGGGGAGCTGTTTTTT	CASSQLPPGQGASTGELFF